This T cell receptor beta chain was obtained from a study of T cell changes during pregnancy in multiple sclerosis. The repertoire was sequenced with immunoSEQ multiplex PCR; TCRdb's copy has only in-frame clones and lacks some. The profile shows about 44,000 clones, 80% to 95% of them singletons. Germline V CDR1 and CDR2: SGHTA, FQGNSA. CDR3 length: 19 amino acids. V was clipped by 5 bases and J by 0 bases; unmatched bases: 15. The sequences come from CD4+ T cells from peripheral blood mononuclear cells, collected in the first trimester of pregnancy. The V gene is TRBV7-2, the J gene TRBJ2-1, with 8 bases identical to TRBD1. This receptor was taken from a female donor with multiple sclerosis, enrolled in a pregnancy study. Here the CDR3 reads CASSGKGQAFPSSYNEQFF. The CDR3 bases are TGTGCCAGCAGCGGCAAGGGACAGGCTTTCCCCTCCTCCTACAATGAGCAGTTCTTC.